This entry describes one TCR beta chain. This sample was included in a study of blood T cell repertoires in COVID-19. For the study at large: Samples representing acute and convalescent COVID-19 were sourced from the United States, Italy and Spain.

CDR1 and CDR2 from the germline V gene are LNHDA and SQIVND (reference sequence). After removal of 7 bases from V and 4 bases from J, the junction contained 8 bases not matched to a gene. This CDR3 has 14 amino acids. In the original processing: From reference gene primer amplification, estimates of nucleated cell counts were derived. Using immunoSEQ multiplex PCR, the repertoire was profiled, and TCRdb retains in-frame clones only, with some absent. That table furnishes V, J and clone size, whereas the DNA furnished D and trimming. The sample carries under 90,000 clones, about 83% recorded once. The chain couples TRBV19 to TRBJ1-2; 8 bases fit TRBD1. The source is a man aged 60-69 years with acute or convalescent COVID-19. Material: peripheral blood. CDR3 nucleotide sequence: TGTGCCAGTACCCCAGACAGGGGTTTCTATGGCTACACCTTC. Translating gives CASTPDRGFYGYTF.